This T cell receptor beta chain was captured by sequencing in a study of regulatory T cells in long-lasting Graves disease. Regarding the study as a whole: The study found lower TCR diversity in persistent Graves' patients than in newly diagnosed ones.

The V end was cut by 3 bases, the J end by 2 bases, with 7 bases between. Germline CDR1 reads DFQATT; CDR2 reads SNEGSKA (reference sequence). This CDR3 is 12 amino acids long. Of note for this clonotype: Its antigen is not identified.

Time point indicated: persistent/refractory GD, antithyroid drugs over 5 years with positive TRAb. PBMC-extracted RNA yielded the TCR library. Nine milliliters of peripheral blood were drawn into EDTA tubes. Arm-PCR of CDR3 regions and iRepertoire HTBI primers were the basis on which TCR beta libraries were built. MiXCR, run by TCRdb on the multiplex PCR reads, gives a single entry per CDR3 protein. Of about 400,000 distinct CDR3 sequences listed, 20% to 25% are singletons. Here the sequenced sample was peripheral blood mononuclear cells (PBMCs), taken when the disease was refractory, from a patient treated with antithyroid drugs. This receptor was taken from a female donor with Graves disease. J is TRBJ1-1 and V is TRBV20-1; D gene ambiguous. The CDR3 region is CSASGPNTEAFF. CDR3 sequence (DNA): TGCAGTGCTAGCGGTCCCAACACTGAAGCTTTCTTT.